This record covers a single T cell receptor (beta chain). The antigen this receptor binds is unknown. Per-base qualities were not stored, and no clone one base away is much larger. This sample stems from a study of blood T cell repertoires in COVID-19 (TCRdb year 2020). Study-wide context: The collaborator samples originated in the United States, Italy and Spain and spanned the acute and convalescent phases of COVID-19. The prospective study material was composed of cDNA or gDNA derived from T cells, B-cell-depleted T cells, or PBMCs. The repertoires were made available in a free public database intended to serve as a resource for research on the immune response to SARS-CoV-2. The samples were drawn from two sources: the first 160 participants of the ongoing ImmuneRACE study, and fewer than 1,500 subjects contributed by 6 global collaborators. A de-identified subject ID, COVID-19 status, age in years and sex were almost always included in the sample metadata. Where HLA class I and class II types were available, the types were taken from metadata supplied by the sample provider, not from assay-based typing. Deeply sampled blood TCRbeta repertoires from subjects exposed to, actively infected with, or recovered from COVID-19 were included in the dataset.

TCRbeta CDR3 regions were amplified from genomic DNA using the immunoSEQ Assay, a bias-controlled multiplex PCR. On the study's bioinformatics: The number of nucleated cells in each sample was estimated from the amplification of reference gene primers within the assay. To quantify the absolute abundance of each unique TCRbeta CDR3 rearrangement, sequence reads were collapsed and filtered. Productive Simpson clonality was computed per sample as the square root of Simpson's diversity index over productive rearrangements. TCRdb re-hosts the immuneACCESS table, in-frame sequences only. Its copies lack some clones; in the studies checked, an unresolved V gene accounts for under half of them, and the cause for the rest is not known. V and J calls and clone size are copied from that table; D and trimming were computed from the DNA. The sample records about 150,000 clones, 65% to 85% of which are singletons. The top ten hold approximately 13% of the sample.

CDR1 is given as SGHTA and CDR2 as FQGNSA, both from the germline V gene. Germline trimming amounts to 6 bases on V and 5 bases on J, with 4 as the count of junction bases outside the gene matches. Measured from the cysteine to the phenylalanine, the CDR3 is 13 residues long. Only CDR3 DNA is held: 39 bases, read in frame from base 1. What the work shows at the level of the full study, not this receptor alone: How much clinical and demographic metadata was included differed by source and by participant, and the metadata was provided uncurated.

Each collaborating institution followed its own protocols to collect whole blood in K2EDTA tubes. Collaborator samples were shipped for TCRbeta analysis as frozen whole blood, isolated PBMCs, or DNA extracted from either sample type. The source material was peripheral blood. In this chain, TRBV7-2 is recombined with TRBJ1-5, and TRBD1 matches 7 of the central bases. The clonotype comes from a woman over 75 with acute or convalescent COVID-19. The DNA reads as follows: TGTGCCAGCAGTTGGGACAGATATCAGCCCCAGCATTTT. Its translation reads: CASSWDRYQPQHF.